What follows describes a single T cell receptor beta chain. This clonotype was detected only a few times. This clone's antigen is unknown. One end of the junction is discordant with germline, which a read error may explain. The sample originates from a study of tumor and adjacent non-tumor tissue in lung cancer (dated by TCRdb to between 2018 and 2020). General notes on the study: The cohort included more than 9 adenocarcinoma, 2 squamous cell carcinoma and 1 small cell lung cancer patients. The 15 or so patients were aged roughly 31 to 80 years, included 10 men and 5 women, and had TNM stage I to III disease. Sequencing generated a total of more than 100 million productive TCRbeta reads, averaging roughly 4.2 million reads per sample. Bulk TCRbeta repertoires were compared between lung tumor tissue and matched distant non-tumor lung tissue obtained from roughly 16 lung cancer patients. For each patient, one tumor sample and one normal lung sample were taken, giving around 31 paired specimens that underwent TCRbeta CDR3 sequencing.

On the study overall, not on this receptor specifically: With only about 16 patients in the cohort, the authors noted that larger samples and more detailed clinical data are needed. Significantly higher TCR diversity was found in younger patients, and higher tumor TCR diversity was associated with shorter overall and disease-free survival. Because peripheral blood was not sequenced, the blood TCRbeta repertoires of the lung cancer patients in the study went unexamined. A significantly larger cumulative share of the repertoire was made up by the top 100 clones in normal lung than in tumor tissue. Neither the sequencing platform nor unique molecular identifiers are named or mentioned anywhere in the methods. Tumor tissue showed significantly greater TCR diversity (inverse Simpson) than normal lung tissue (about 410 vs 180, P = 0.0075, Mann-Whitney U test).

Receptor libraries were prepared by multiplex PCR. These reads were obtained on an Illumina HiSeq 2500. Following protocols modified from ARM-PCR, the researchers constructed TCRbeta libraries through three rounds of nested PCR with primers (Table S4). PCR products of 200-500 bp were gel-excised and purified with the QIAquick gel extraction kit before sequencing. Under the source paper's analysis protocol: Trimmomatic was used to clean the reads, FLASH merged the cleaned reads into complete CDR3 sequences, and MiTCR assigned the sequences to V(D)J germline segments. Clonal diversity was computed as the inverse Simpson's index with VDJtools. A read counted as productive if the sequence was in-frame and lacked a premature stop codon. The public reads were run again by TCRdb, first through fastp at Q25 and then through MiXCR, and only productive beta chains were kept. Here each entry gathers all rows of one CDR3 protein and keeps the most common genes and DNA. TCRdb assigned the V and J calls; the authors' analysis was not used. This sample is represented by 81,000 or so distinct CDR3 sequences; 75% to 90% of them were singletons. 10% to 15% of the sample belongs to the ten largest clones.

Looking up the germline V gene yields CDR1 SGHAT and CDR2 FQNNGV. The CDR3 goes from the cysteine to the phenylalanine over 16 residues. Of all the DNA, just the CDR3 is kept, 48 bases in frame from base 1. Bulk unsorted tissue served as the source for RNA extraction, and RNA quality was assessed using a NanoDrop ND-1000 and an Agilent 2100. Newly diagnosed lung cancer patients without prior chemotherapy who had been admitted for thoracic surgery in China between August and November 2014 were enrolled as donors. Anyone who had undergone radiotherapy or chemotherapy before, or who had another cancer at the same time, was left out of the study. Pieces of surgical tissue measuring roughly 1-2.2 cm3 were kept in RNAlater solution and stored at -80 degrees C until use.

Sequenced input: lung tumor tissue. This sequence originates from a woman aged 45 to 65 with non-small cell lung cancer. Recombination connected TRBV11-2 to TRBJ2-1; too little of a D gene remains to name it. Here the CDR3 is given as CVSSIYTSYAPNEQLF. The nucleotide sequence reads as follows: TGTGTCAGCAGCATATACACCAGCTATGCCCCCAATGAGCAGTTGTTC.